Listed below are T cell receptor beta chains from one sample, sequenced in a study of cytomegalovirus exposure and HLA in healthy donors. This table comes from immunoSEQ multiplex PCR, and its TCRdb copy is limited to in-frame clones, with some not included. The sample shows more than 85,000 clones, 60% to 80% of them seen only once. Material for sequencing was PBMCs. Every receptor here comes from a man aged 25-45 years in good health and CMV-seronegative. The CDR3 runs from the conserved cysteine through the conserved F or W. The D gene is left open where the match is weak. Clone size is shown for a subset of rows, as once, few, many or a class of expanded clone.

J	V	size	D	CDR3	DNA
TRBJ1-1	TRBV4-3	NA	NA	CASSQDVSGTEAFF	TGCGCCAGCAGCCAAGATGTTTCGGGGACTGAAGCTTTCTTT
TRBJ2-1	TRBV5-5	NA	NA	CASSLVGDSYNEQFF	TGTGCCAGCAGCTTGGTAGGAGACAGCTACAATGAGCAGTTCTTC
TRBJ2-7	TRBV27	NA	NA	CASSLGADQYF	TGTGCCAGCAGTTTAGGGGCCGATCAGTACTTC
TRBJ2-4	TRBV2	few	NA	CASIQGTSSNIQYF	TGTGCCAGCATACAGGGCACCTCCAGTAACATTCAGTACTTC
TRBJ2-1	TRBV27	NA	TRBD2	CASSSQTLLADFHNEQFF	TGTGCCAGCAGTTCACAAACCTTACTAGCGGATTTCCACAATGAGCAGTTCTTC
TRBJ1-2	TRBV10-3	NA	NA	CATSEPGLSLGGYTF	TGTGCCACCAGTGAGCCGGGACTCTCTCTAGGTGGCTACACCTTC
TRBJ2-2	TRBV30	NA	TRBD1	CAWNRGTGELFF	TGTGCCTGGAACAGGGGCACCGGGGAGCTGTTTTTT
TRBJ2-1	TRBV7-9	NA	NA	CASSHDRSWDNEQFF	TGTGCCAGCAGCCATGACAGGTCCTGGGACAATGAGCAGTTCTTC
TRBJ1-5	TRBV19	NA	NA	CASNSDITNGQPQHF	TGTGCCAGTAATTCGGACATAACCAACGGCCAGCCCCAGCATTTT
TRBJ2-7	TRBV4-2	NA	NA	CASSPRGGGSGEQYF	TGTGCCAGCAGCCCCCGCGGAGGGGGCTCTGGGGAGCAGTACTTC
TRBJ1-1	TRBV5-1	NA	NA	CASSLASGGGNRNTEAFF	TGCGCCAGCAGCTTGGCTTCTGGGGGGGGCAATAGGAACACTGAAGCTTTCTTT
TRBJ1-2	TRBV7-2	NA	TRBD1	CASSFMTGGYGYTF	TGTGCCAGCAGCTTTATGACAGGGGGCTATGGCTACACCTTC
TRBJ1-5	TRBV10-3	NA	TRBD1	CAISAVGQGNQPQHF	TGTGCCATCAGTGCAGTGGGACAGGGGAATCAGCCCCAGCATTTT
TRBJ2-7	TRBV6-5	few	TRBD1	CASSSRQGSSYEQYF	TGTGCCAGCAGTTCTCGACAGGGGAGCTCCTACGAGCAGTACTTC
TRBJ2-7	TRBV6-1	NA	NA	CASSRNSGQYF	TGTGCCAGCAGCAGGAATAGTGGGCAGTACTTC
TRBJ2-1	TRBV7-9	NA	TRBD2	CASSSGGRRLHNEQFF	TGTGCCAGCAGCTCGGGCGGGAGGAGACTACACAATGAGCAGTTCTTC
TRBJ1-1	TRBV5-1	NA	NA	CASSENRVGTEAFF	TGCGCCAGCAGCGAAAACAGGGTCGGCACTGAAGCTTTCTTT
TRBJ2-3	TRBV5-4	NA	NA	CASSQEGAEPSTDTQYF	TGTGCCAGCAGCCAAGAAGGGGCAGAACCTAGCACAGATACGCAGTATTTT
TRBJ1-5	TRBV7-9	NA	TRBD1	CSSSQYRGTISGNQPQHF	TGTTCCAGCAGCCAATACAGGGGGACGATATCTGGCAATCAGCCCCAGCATTTT
TRBJ2-3	TRBV19	NA	NA	CASTTGVNTDTQYF	TGTGCCAGTACCACCGGGGTAAACACAGATACGCAGTATTTT
TRBJ2-4	TRBV13	NA	NA	CASSFRVLAKNIQYF	TGTGCCAGCAGTTTCCGCGTCCTAGCCAAAAACATTCAGTACTTC
TRBJ2-7	TRBV2	once	TRBD1	CASRPRTGGSYEQYF	TGTGCCAGCAGACCCCGGACAGGGGGAAGCTACGAGCAGTACTTC
TRBJ1-3	TRBV30	NA	TRBD1	CAWSVGGTGGNTIYF	TGTGCCTGGAGTGTAGGCGGGACAGGAGGAAACACCATATATTTT
TRBJ1-4	TRBV5-4	NA	NA	CASSFAGNEKLFF	TGTGCCAGCAGCTTCGCAGGAAATGAAAAACTGTTTTTT
TRBJ2-3	TRBV2	NA	TRBD1	CASGGGPDRGRYF	TGTGCCAGCGGGGGGGGGCCGGACAGGGGAAGGTATTTT
TRBJ1-5	TRBV18	NA	NA	CASSLGKGVSNQPQHF	TGTGCCAGCTCCCTCGGGAAGGGTGTGAGCAATCAGCCCCAGCATTTT
TRBJ2-7	TRBV7-2	NA	NA	CASSLVAGQPASEQYF	TGTGCCAGCAGCTTAGTCGCGGGACAGCCAGCGTCCGAGCAGTACTTC